This is a list of T cell receptor beta chains from one sample in a study of blood T cell repertoires in COVID-19. The protocol was immunoSEQ multiplex PCR, while the TCRdb copy is restricted to in-frame clones and leaves out a portion. The table has 95,000 to 150,000 clones, roughly four fifths seen once. Sequenced: peripheral blood. Receptor source: a human donor in a cohort sampled during active COVID-19. The CDR3 runs from the conserved cysteine through the conserved F or W. D genes are given only for firm matches. Clone sizes are given selectively: once, few, many, or a class where the clone is expanded.

>TRBJ1-2|TRBV19|NA|NA
TGTGCCAGTAGTATAGCCGTCAGGGCTAACTATGGCTACACCTTC
CASSIAVRANYGYTF
>TRBJ2-1|TRBV29-1|TRBD2|NA
TGCAGCGTTGAAACGGCGGGGGGGCGGGTTGAGCAGTTCTTC
CSVETAGGRVEQFF
>TRBJ2-2|TRBV4-1|NA|NA
TGCGCCAGCAGCCAAGATACATCCTCGAACACCGGGGAGCTGTTTTTT
CASSQDTSSNTGELFF
>TRBJ2-7|TRBV4-2|NA|NA
TGTGCCAGCAGCCAAGATGGAGGGCAGACCTACGAGCAGTACTTC
CASSQDGGQTYEQYF
>TRBJ2-6|TRBV25-1|NA|NA
TGTGCCAGCAGTGACCTTAGCTCTGGGGCCAACGTCCTGACTTTC
CASSDLSSGANVLTF
>TRBJ2-2|TRBV18|NA|NA
TGTGCCAGCTCCCCATCAGGGCTTTCTGCCGGGGAGCTGTTTTTT
CASSPSGLSAGELFF
>TRBJ1-1|TRBV5-1|NA|NA
TGCGCCAGCAGCCCGGACAGCTTCAACACTGAAGCTTTCTTT
CASSPDSFNTEAFF
>TRBJ1-2|TRBV4-2|TRBD1|NA
TGTGCCAGCAGCCAAGATTGGAGGGGGCGCGGAGGCTACACCTTC
CASSQDWRGRGGYTF
>TRBJ1-1|TRBV7-9|TRBD1|NA
TGTGCCAGCAGCTCGGACAGGGGGCATACTGAAGCTTTCTTT
CASSSDRGHTEAFF
>TRBJ1-4|TRBV5-1|TRBD1|NA
TGCGCCAGCAGCACTTGGGGACAGGGCGAAGAAAAACTGTTTTTT
CASSTWGQGEEKLFF
>TRBJ2-3|TRBV7-6|NA|NA
TGTGCCAGCAGCCCTCGAGACGGGGGTGGGTCGACAGATACGCAGTATTTT
CASSPRDGGGSTDTQYF
>TRBJ2-5|TRBV28|NA|NA
TGTGCCAGCAGTTTGAGTCTTGGAGGGGATGGAGAGACCCAGTACTTC
CASSLSLGGDGETQYF
>TRBJ1-2|TRBV12-3/TRBV12-4|NA|few
TGTGCCAGCAGCCTTGGACAGTACCCCAGCTACACCTTC
CASSLGQYPSYTF
>TRBJ1-6|TRBV24-1|NA|NA
TGTGCCACCAGTGACGGGAGCTCCTATAATTCACCCCTCCACTTT
CATSDGSSYNSPLHF
>TRBJ2-2|TRBV4-1|NA|NA
TGCGCCAGCAGCCCCGGACAGTCCGGGGAGCTGTTTTTT
CASSPGQSGELFF
>TRBJ1-2|TRBV28|TRBD1|NA
TGTGCCAGCAGTTTGGGACAGGGGGCTTGGAGTGGCTACACCTTC
CASSLGQGAWSGYTF
>TRBJ2-3|TRBV4-1|TRBD1|NA
TGCGCCAGCAGCTACACAGGGGGCGAGACAGATACGCAGTATTTT
CASSYTGGETDTQYF
>TRBJ1-2|TRBV18|NA|NA
TGTGCCAGCTCACCAGGGCCCGATAACTATGGCTACACCTTC
CASSPGPDNYGYTF
>TRBJ1-5|TRBV4-1|TRBD1|NA
TGCGCCAGCAGCCAAGGGGACAGCTTTAGCAATCAGCCCCAGCATTTT
CASSQGDSFSNQPQHF
>TRBJ1-1|TRBV28|TRBD1|NA
TGTGCCATGCGGTATGGCAGGGGGATGAACACTGAAGCTTTCTTT
CAMRYGRGMNTEAFF
>TRBJ2-7|TRBV20-1|TRBD2|NA
TGCAGTGCCCGTACGGGAGGCGAGCAGTACTTC
CSARTGGEQYF
>TRBJ1-2|TRBV28|NA|NA
TGTGCCAGCAGTCCCGGGGGGACAAACTATGGCTACACCTTC
CASSPGGTNYGYTF
>TRBJ2-5|TRBV2|TRBD2|few
TGTGCCAGCTCCCGTAGCGGGGGGGCCCTCGAGACCCAGTACTTC
CASSRSGGALETQYF
>TRBJ2-5|TRBV7-8|TRBD2|NA
TGTGCCAGCAGCTTCGGACTAGCGGGGGAGACCCAGTACTTC
CASSFGLAGETQYF
>TRBJ1-4|TRBV19|TRBD1|once
TGTGCCAGTACCCAACGACAGGGGGCGTGGGGTAATGAAAAACTGTTTTTT
CASTQRQGAWGNEKLFF
>TRBJ2-3|TRBV6-2/TRBV6-3|NA|NA
TGTGCCAGCAGTTACAGTTTGAGAGCAGATACGCAGTATTTT
CASSYSLRADTQYF
>TRBJ1-1|TRBV28|TRBD1|NA
TGTGCCAGCACCCTGACAGGGTCGCAAGCTTTCTTT
CASTLTGSQAFF
>TRBJ2-7|TRBV7-2|TRBD2|NA
TGTGCCAGCAGCTTTCTAGCGGGGAGCTCCTACGAGCAGTACTTC
CASSFLAGSSYEQYF
>TRBJ2-7|TRBV5-8|NA|NA
TGTGCCAGCAGCAGCCTACAGGGCTACGAGCAGTACTTC
CASSSLQGYEQYF
>TRBJ2-5|TRBV4-1|TRBD1|NA
TGCGCCAGCAGCCACCCGACAGGGGGGGAAGAGACCCAGTACTTC
CASSHPTGGEETQYF
>TRBJ2-5|TRBV11-2|NA|NA
TGTGCCAGCAGCTTAGCCCGGACAGAAAGTGAGACCCAGTACTTC
CASSLARTESETQYF
>TRBJ2-7|TRBV3-1/TRBV3-2|TRBD1|NA
TGTGCCAGCAGCCAGGGGACAGGGGCATGGGAGCAGTACTTC
CASSQGTGAWEQYF
>TRBJ2-7|TRBV2|TRBD2|NA
TGTGCCAGCGGCGGTTTGCGGGGGGCCTACGAGCAGTACTTC
CASGGLRGAYEQYF
>TRBJ1-2|TRBV5-6|TRBD1|once
TGTGCCAGCAGCCAAGGACAGGGGGCTTTTGGCTACACCTTC
CASSQGQGAFGYTF
>TRBJ2-4|TRBV11-2|TRBD1|few
TGTGCCAGCAGCCTAACCGGGACAGGGGAAAACATTCAGTACTTC
CASSLTGTGENIQYF
>TRBJ1-1|TRBV5-1|NA|NA
TGCGCCAGCAGCTTGGCCGGCGGGGGGATCACTGAAGCTTTCTTT
CASSLAGGGITEAFF
>TRBJ1-2|TRBV7-2|NA|NA
TGTGCCAGCAGCTTAAATCGAGGCACTATTTTGGGCTACACCTTC
CASSLNRGTILGYTF
>TRBJ1-2|TRBV4-2|NA|NA
TGTGCCAGCAGCCAAGAGCAGGGGCGAGCCGGCGGCTACACCTTC
CASSQEQGRAGGYTF
>TRBJ2-5|TRBV20-1|NA|NA
TGCAGTGCTAGGAGCCAAGAGACCCAGTACTTC
CSARSQETQYF
>TRBJ2-3|TRBV6-2/TRBV6-3|TRBD2|NA
TGTGCCAGCAGTTATTCCAGCGGGGGGATTCTGGCAGATACGCAGTATTTT
CASSYSSGGILADTQYF
>TRBJ2-3|TRBV7-9|TRBD2|NA
TGTGCCAGCAGCTTAGATCAAGCGGGGGATACGCAGTATTTT
CASSLDQAGDTQYF
>TRBJ2-7|TRBV6-5|NA|NA
TGTGCCAGCAGTTCGAGCTCCTACGAGCAGTACTTC
CASSSSSYEQYF
>TRBJ1-2|TRBV5-1|NA|NA
TGCGCCAGCAGCTTGGCCGTTAACTATGGCTACACCTTC
CASSLAVNYGYTF
>TRBJ1-6|TRBV5-1|TRBD1|NA
TGCGCCAGCAGGGAGGGACAGTTAGGGCCCTATAATTCACCCCTCCACTTT
CASREGQLGPYNSPLHF
>TRBJ2-3|TRBV27|NA|NA
TGTGCCAGCAGTTTCACGACCACAGGCGATACGCAGTATTTT
CASSFTTTGDTQYF
>TRBJ1-3|TRBV9|NA|once
TGTGCCAGCAGCCACCCGGAGGGCGGCGGATTCTCTGGAAACACCATATATTTT
CASSHPEGGGFSGNTIYF
>TRBJ2-7|TRBV15|TRBD1|once
TGTGCCACCAGCAGAGGCGGGACAGGGGGCTACGAGCAGTACTTC
CATSRGGTGGYEQYF
>TRBJ1-1|TRBV2|TRBD1|once
TGTGCCAGCAGTTGGACAGGGTTAGGGTACACTGAAGCTTTCTTT
CASSWTGLGYTEAFF
>TRBJ2-7|TRBV7-2|NA|NA
TGTGCCAGCAGCTTACCTACGGGCTACGAGCAGTACTTC
CASSLPTGYEQYF
>TRBJ2-1|TRBV4-3|TRBD2|NA
TGCGCCAGCAGCCGGGCGCTAGCGGGGAAGTCTGGGAATGAGCAGTTCTTC
CASSRALAGKSGNEQFF
>TRBJ2-5|TRBV5-4|TRBD2|NA
TGTGCCAGCAGCCTGGGCCCGGCGGGGGGTGGGTCAGAGACCCAGTACTTC
CASSLGPAGGGSETQYF
>TRBJ2-7|TRBV5-1|NA|NA
TGCGCCAGCAGCTTCGACGGGGGATCCTCCTACGAGCAGTACTTC
CASSFDGGSSYEQYF
>TRBJ2-2|TRBV28|TRBD2|NA
TGTGCCAGCAGTTCCCCCGGGCGGGGGGGCACGAACACCGGGGAGCTGTTTTTT
CASSSPGRGGTNTGELFF
>TRBJ1-1|TRBV28|TRBD1|NA
TGTGCCAGCAGTTTATGGGACAGGATTAAAGGGGGCACTGAAGCTTTCTTT
CASSLWDRIKGGTEAFF
>TRBJ1-6|TRBV6-5|NA|few
TGTGCCAGCATGGGGGACACTAATAATTCACCCCTCCACTTT
CASMGDTNNSPLHF